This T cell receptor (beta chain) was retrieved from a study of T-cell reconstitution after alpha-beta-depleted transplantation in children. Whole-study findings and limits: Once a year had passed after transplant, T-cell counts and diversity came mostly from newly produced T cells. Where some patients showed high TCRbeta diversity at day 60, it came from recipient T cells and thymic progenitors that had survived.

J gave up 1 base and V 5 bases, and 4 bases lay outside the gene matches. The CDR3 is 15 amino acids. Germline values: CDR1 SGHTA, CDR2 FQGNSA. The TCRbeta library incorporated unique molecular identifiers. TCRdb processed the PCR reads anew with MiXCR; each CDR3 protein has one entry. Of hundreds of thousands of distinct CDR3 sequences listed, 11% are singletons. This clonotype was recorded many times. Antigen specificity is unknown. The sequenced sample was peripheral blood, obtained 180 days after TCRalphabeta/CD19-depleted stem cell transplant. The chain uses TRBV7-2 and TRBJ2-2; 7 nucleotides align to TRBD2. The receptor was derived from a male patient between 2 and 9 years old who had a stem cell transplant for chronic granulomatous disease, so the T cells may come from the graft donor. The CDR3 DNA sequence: TGTGCCAGCAGCCGTTCGGGGGGGAACACCGGGGAGCTGTTTTTT. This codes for CASSRSGGNTGELFF.